This is a list of T cell receptor beta chains from one sample in a study of T cells after yellow fever vaccination. TCRdb re-analysed the 5' RACE reads in MiXCR, keeping a single row per CDR3 protein. The sample has about 58,000 distinct CDR3 sequences, about 6.6% seen once. Here the sequenced sample was CD8+ T cells sorted from PBMCs, taken on the day of the first yellow fever vaccination. The source of these receptors is a man in his late teens or twenties who received the YFV17D yellow fever vaccine. CDR3s include the opening cysteine and the closing phenylalanine or tryptophan. D genes are given only for firm matches. Clone size is not always given. Where it is, it says once, few, many or a class for expanded clones.

j_call d_call clone_size v_call cdr3_aa cdr3_nt
TRBJ1-1 TRBD1 NA TRBV6-5 CASSYSGQGATEAFF TGTGCCAGCAGTTACTCCGGACAGGGTGCCACTGAAGCTTTCTTT
TRBJ1-3 NA NA TRBV7-2 CASSLEGGSGNTIYF TGTGCCAGCAGCTTAGAGGGAGGCTCTGGAAACACCATATATTTT
TRBJ1-5 NA NA TRBV27 CASSFHFPGDYSNQPQHF TGTGCCAGCAGTTTCCACTTTCCAGGGGATTATAGCAATCAGCCCCAGCATTTT
TRBJ2-1 TRBD1 NA TRBV19 CASSIGTGAYNEQFF TGTGCCAGTAGTATAGGGACAGGGGCCTACAATGAGCAGTTCTTC
TRBJ2-7 NA many TRBV12-5 CASGAHIGYEQYF TGTGCTAGTGGTGCGCATATAGGATACGAGCAGTACTTC
TRBJ2-2 TRBD1 many TRBV7-9 CASSFSYRGLSGELFF TGTGCCAGCAGCTTCTCGTACAGGGGGCTAAGCGGGGAGCTGTTTTTT
TRBJ1-2 NA many TRBV7-9 CASSFAANYGYTF TGTGCCAGCAGCTTTGCAGCTAACTATGGCTACACCTTC
TRBJ1-5 NA NA TRBV19 CASSMASSNQPQHF TGTGCCAGTAGTATGGCATCTAGCAATCAGCCCCAGCATTTT
TRBJ1-2 NA NA TRBV9 CASSVVHPGDYGYTF TGTGCCAGCAGCGTAGTACATCCGGGAGACTATGGCTACACCTTC
TRBJ2-5 NA many TRBV12-3/TRBV12-4 CASSLGPGETQYF TGTGCCAGCAGTTTAGGTCCAGGAGAGACCCAGTACTTC
TRBJ2-1 TRBD2 NA TRBV7-3 CASSLRAGGPEEQFF TGTGCCAGCAGCTTAAGGGCGGGGGGGCCTGAGGAGCAGTTCTTC
TRBJ2-3 NA many TRBV15 CATSSDGGYTDTQYF TGTGCCACCAGTAGCGACGGGGGATACACAGATACGCAGTATTTT
TRBJ2-1 NA few TRBV19 CASSTIRGPRDDEQFF TGTGCCAGTAGTACCATCCGCGGGCCAAGAGACGATGAGCAGTTCTTC
TRBJ1-4 TRBD1 NA TRBV7-9 CASSSTDREGEKLFF TGTGCCAGCAGCTCCACTGACAGGGAAGGGGAAAAACTGTTTTTT
TRBJ2-1 NA few TRBV4-3 CASSQDLGGSYNEQFF TGCGCCAGCAGCCAAGATCTGGGGGGCTCCTACAATGAGCAGTTCTTC
TRBJ2-5 NA few TRBV12-3/TRBV12-4 CASSPGSGIQETQYF TGTGCCAGCAGTCCAGGCAGCGGAATCCAAGAGACCCAGTACTTC
TRBJ2-1 NA many TRBV25-1 CATFGGWKFF TGTGCGACTTTCGGAGGGTGGAAGTTCTTC
TRBJ2-3 TRBD2 many TRBV4-2 CASSQESAGGSTDTQYF TGTGCCAGCAGCCAAGAATCAGCGGGGGGTAGCACAGATACGCAGTATTTT
TRBJ1-5 NA NA TRBV6-1 CASSRGPVNDQPQHF TGTGCCAGCAGCCGAGGACCGGTTAATGATCAGCCCCAGCATTTT
TRBJ1-2 NA many TRBV7-9 CASSDRQEFYGYTF TGTGCCAGCAGCGATCGACAGGAGTTCTATGGCTACACCTTC
TRBJ2-7 TRBD2 few TRBV4-3 CASSQDISGGEYEQYF TGCGCCAGCAGCCAAGATATCAGCGGGGGGGAGTACGAGCAGTACTTC
TRBJ2-3 TRBD2 NA TRBV12-3/TRBV12-4 CASSLETSGASTDTQYF TGTGCCAGCAGTTTGGAGACTAGCGGGGCTAGCACAGATACGCAGTATTTT